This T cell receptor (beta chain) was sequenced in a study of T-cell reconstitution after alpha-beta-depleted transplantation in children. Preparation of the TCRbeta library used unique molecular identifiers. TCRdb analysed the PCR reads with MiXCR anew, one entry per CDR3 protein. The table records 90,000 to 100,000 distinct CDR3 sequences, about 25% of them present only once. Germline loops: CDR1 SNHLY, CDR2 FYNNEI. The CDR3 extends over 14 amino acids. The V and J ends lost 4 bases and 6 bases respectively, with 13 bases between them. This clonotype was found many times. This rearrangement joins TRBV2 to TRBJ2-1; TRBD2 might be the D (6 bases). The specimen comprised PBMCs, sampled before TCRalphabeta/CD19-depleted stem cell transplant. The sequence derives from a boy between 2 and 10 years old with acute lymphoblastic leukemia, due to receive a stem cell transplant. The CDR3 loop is CASSVSRRGNEQFF. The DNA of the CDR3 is TGTGCCAGCAGTGTTAGCCGGAGGGGCAATGAGCAGTTCTTC.